This T cell receptor beta chain came from a study of T cells in Graves' hyperthyroidism and ophthalmopathy. Study details: Upon initial diagnosis and before any treatment, peripheral blood was collected. Study-wide points: The majority of expanded thyroid clonotypes above 0.001 also appeared in blood.

Per the germline V gene, CDR1 is KGHSH and CDR2 is LQKENI. Trimming took 3 bases from V and 4 from J; bases not matched to a gene: 11. There are 17 residues in the CDR3. What was amplified from RNA transcripts were TCR beta CDR3 regions. HTBI primers drove first-round RT-PCR of the TCR CDR3. From the multiplex PCR reads, TCRdb called clonotypes with MiXCR, one entry per CDR3 protein. There are around 290,000 distinct CDR3 sequences in the sample; roughly 13% occur only once, and almost 8% lies in the top ten. The diagnoses drew upon clinical symptoms, serum thyroxine and TRAb, thyroid ultrasound and orbital computed tomography. This clonotype was counted many times. Antigen: not known.

This chain connects TRBV18 to TRBJ2-2, with 7 bases aligning to TRBD2. The TCR comes from a woman aged 25 to 45 with Graves' hyperthyroidism that later progressed to Graves' ophthalmopathy. Sequenced sample: blood. Here the CDR3 reads CASSPLGRRVITGELFF. The CDR3 DNA reads TGTGCCAGCTCACCCCTCGGGAGGCGGGTGATCACCGGGGAGCTGTTTTTT.